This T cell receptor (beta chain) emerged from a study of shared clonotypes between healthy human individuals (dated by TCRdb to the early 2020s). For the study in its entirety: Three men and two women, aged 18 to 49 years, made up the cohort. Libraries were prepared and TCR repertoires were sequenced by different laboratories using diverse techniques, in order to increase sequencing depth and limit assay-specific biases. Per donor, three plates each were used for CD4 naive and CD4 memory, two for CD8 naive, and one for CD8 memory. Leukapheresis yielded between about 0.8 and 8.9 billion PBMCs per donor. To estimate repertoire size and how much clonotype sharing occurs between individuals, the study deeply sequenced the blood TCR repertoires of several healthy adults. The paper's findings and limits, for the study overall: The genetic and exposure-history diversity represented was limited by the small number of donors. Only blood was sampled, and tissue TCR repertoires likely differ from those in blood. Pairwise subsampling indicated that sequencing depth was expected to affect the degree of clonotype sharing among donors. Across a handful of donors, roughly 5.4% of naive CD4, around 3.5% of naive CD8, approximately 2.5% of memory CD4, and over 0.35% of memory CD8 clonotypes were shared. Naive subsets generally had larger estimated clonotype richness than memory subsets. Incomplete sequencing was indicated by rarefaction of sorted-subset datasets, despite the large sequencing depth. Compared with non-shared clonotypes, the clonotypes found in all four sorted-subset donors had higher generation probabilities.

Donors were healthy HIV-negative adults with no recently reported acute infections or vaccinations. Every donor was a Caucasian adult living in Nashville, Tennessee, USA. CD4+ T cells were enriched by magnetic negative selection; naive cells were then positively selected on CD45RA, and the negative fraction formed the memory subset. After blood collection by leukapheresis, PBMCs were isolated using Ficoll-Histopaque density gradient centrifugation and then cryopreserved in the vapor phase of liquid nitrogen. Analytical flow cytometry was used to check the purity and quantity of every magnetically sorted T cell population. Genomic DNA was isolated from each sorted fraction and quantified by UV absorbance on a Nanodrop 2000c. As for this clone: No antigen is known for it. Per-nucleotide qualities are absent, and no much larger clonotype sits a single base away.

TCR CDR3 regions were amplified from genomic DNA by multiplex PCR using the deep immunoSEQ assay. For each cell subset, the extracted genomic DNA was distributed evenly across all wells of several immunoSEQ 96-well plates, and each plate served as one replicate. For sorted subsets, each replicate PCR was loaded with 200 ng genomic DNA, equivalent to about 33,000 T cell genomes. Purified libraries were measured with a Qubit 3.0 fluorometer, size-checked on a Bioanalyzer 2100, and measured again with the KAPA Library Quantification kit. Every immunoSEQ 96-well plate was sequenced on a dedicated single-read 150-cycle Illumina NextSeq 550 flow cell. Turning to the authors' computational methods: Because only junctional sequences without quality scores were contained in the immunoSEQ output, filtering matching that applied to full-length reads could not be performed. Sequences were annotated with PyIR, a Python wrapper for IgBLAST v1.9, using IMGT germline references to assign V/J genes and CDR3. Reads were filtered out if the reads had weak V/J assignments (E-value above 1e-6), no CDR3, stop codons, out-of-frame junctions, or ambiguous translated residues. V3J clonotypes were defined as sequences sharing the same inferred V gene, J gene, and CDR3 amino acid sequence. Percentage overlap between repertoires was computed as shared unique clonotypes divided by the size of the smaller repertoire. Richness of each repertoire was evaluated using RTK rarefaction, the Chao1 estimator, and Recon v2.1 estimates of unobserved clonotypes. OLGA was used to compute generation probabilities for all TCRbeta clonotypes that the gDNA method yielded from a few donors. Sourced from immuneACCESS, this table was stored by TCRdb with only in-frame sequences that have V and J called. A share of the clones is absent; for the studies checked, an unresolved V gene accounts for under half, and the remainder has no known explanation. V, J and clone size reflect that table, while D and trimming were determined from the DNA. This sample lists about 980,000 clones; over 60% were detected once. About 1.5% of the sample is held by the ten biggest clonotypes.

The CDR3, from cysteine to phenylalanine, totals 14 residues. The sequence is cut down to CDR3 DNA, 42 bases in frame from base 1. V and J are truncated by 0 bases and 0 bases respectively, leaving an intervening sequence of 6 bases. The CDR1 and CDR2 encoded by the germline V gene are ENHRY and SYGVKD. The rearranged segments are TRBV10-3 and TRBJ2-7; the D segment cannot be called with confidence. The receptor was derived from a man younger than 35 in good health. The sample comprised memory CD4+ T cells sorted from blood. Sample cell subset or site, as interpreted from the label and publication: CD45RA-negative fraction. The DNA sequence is TGTGCCATCAGTGAGTCCCGGAGCTCCTACGAGCAGTACTTC. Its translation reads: CAISESRSSYEQYF.